The TCR beta chain under discussion was sequenced for a study of T cell responses to AZD1222 COVID-19 vaccine. Overall study findings and caveats: Donors, mostly white British, included more females; clonal diversity was possibly underestimated. Baseline serology detected seropositivity in only five or six AZD1222 recipients. The breadth and depth of Spike-specific TCRs increased once two AZD1222 doses had been given.

A few counts support this clone. Its antigen is still unknown. Sequenced by immunoSEQ multiplex PCR; TCRdb stores in-frame clones only, minus some. The data contain more than 250,000 clones, 85% to 95% of them singletons. The V end was cut by 0 bases, the J end by 2 bases, with 8 bases between. Germline V gene data show CDR1 as MGHRA and CDR2 as YSYEKL. This CDR3 is built from 15 residues. This TCR was sampled from an adult in good health. The V gene is TRBV4-1, the J gene TRBJ1-5; D is undetermined. Specimen: peripheral blood, collected on day 0 of AZD1222 vaccination. DNA for the CDR3: TGCGCCAGCAGCCAAGATTCCGGTGGCAATCAGCCCCAGCATTTT. Amino acid sequence: CASSQDSGGNQPQHF.